The entry below gives a single T cell receptor (beta chain) sequence along with its context. Its antigen has not been determined. No per-base quality is available; no much larger clone lies one base away. From the cysteine up to the phenylalanine, the CDR3 has a length of 14 residues. Of all the DNA, just the CDR3 is kept, 42 bases in frame from base 1. Relative to germline, V is 8 bases shorter and J is 2 bases shorter, with 12 bases between their ends. The germline V gene specifies SNHLY as CDR1 and FYNNEI as CDR2. The data were obtained in a study of OX40 agonist ivuxolimab in advanced cancers. About the study as a whole: Ivuxolimab was an agonistic, fully human IgG2 monoclonal antibody directed against OX40 (CD134), a costimulatory receptor. Intravenous ivuxolimab was administered to patients every 2 weeks at six dose levels: 0.01, 0.1, 0.3, 1.5, 3 and 10 mg/kg. Of the roughly 54 dose-escalation patients, hepatocellular carcinoma was present in 19, melanoma in around 15, renal cell carcinoma in 9 and head and neck cancer in 9. In the dose-escalation cohort, 82.7% of patients were male, and the mean age was approximately 60 years, with a range of roughly 20 to 80. Patients were allowed to have had prior anti-PD-1, anti-PD-L1 or anti-CTLA-4 therapy, and around 40% of the dose-escalation patients had previously received checkpoint inhibitors. Partial responses occurred in three dose-escalation patients: two with cutaneous melanoma and one with hepatocellular carcinoma. Peripheral TCRbeta sequencing was intended to test whether TCR sequence diversity was altered and clonal T-cell expansion was caused by ivuxolimab. The paper reports the monotherapy dose-escalation portion (N ≈ 50 patients) of the phase I ivuxolimab trial. The investigation overall reported the following: In the 0.1-3.0 mg/kg groups, partial responders were among the patients with the lowest normalized peripheral clonal expansion, particularly in CD8+ T cells. Low levels of normalized T-cell clonal expansion were also seen in some nonresponding patients. At doses of 0.1 to 3.0 mg/kg, clonal expansion of both CD4+ and CD8+ blood T cells was observed from baseline to week 6. Which antigens the clonally expanded peripheral T cells were specific for was not determined. On average, CD8+ T cells showed more expanded clones than CD4+ T cells after ivuxolimab.

Genomic DNA was extracted from sorted cells for sequencing of the TCRbeta CDR3 region. TCRbeta CDR3 regions were sequenced using the immunoSEQ Assay. This is the immuneACCESS table as TCRdb keeps it, with only in-frame sequences that have V and J called. A part of the clones is gone; compared with another copy, unresolved V genes explain less than half, and the rest is unexplained. The sample table holds 80,000 to 100,000 clones, of which 80% to 90% were seen once. The ten largest clones capture 0.75% to 0.95% of the sample. The trial excluded patients who had a history of autoimmune disease or who were on systemic immunosuppression. Peripheral blood for TCR sequencing was drawn from every dose cohort at baseline, at cycle 4 day 1 and at cycle 7 day 1. The samples were taken from a phase I, first-in-human, multicenter, open-label dose-escalation trial of ivuxolimab. Adults with locally advanced or metastatic melanoma, renal cell, hepatocellular, or head and neck squamous cell carcinoma were enrolled in the trial. CD4+ and CD8+ T cells were sorted separately from peripheral blood before TCR sequencing.

The rearrangement joined TRBV2 to TRBJ2-2; matching of 5 bases hints at TRBD2 as the D gene. The sequences come from CD4+ or CD8+ T cells sorted from blood, collected in a trial of the OX40 agonist ivuxolimab. This TCR was sampled from an adult with an advanced solid tumor such as melanoma, head and neck, liver or kidney cancer. CDR3 protein: CASRRTANTGELFF. The DNA reads TGTGCCAGCCGAAGGACTGCAAACACCGGGGAGCTGTTTTTT.